What follows describes a single TCR beta chain. Antigen unknown. Reverse transcription of all isolated RNA meant that expressed TCRB transcripts were sequenced. Naive, central memory and regulatory T cell samples produced a mean of about 3.5 million reads. Sequencing was performed with immunoSEQ multiplex PCR; in TCRdb, only in-frame clones are kept and a portion is missing. The repertoire holds 200,000 to 300,000 clones, with about 15% as singletons. The data originate from a study of beta chain features in type 1 diabetes. Study-wide points: Within each of all four CD4+ subsets, Type 1 diabetes patients had TCRB CDR3s that were moderately but significantly shorter.

With 6 bases clipped from V and 2 bases from J, the junction kept 7 bases outside the gene matches. The CDR3 covers 15 residues. The germline CDR1 and CDR2 sequences are SNHLY and FYNNEI. The V gene is TRBV2, the J gene TRBJ1-1; 9 bases are shared with TRBD1. The clonotype was recovered from a man in his thirties or forties with type 1 diabetes. Sequenced input: naive CD4+ T cells from blood. CDR3 bases: TGTGCCAGCAGGGAATTACAGGGGGCAAACACTGAAGCTTTCTTT. Translated: CASRELQGANTEAFF.